These 20 T cell receptor beta chains were sequenced from one sample in a study of Ad26.COV2.S vaccination and SARS-CoV-2 variants. Treatment meaning: 19 received Ad26.COV2.S at low or high dose, single or two shots; about five received placebo; per-sample allocation not given. Specimen acquisition occurred on day 63 following the initial vaccine or placebo injection. Repertoires were generated with immunoSEQ multiplex PCR, while TCRdb's copy carries only in-frame clones and drops some. The data contain 380,000 or so clones, less than 90% of them singletons. This material consisted of peripheral blood, taken in a trial of Ad26.COV2.S vaccine versus placebo. The receptors originated from a person between 18 and 60 years old who received the Ad26.COV2.S COVID-19 vaccine or a placebo.

V is TRBV5-5 and J is TRBJ2-1; TRBD2 might be the D (6 bases). V gave up 2 bases and J gave up 6 bases, with 21 bases separating them. Germline lookup yields CDR1 SGHKS and CDR2 YYEKEE (reference sequence). The CDR3 sequence is 17 residues long. The CDR3 bases are TGTGCCAGCAGCTTTTCGGGCGGGGCCCTTATAAGCAATGAGCAGTTCTTC. Protein: CASSFSGGALISNEQFF.

The chain joins TRBV30 to TRBJ2-6, with D unclear. This CDR3 has 13 residues. Trimming removed 5 bases from V and 0 bases from J, with 5 bases in between. CDR1 is GTSNPN, CDR2 SVGIG, per germline (reference sequence). This CDR3 is CAWVGSGANVLTF. The CDR3 DNA sequence: TGTGCCTGGGTGGGCTCTGGGGCCAACGTCCTGACTTTC.

The CDR3 DNA reads as TGTGCCAGCAGCGGGACAGGGATGGGCGAGCAGTACTTC. Translating gives CASSGTGMGEQYF. The chain has TRBV9 and TRBJ2-7; 8 bases agree with TRBD1. This CDR3 has 13 amino acids. Germline V gene lookup returns CDR1 SGDLS and CDR2 YYNGEE. The trim removed 3 bases at V and 6 bases at J, leaving 5 bases unmatched. The variable domain in full, with the rest retrieved from reference TRBV9 and TRBJ2-7, is DSGVTQTPKHLITATGQRVTLRCSPRSGDLSVYWYQQSLDQGLQFLIQYYNGEERAKGNILERFSAQQFPDLHSELNLSSLELGDSALYFCASSGTGMGEQYFGPGTRLTVT.

The CDR3 coding sequence is TGTGCCAGCAGTGAAAGACAGGGGTTCTACAATGAGCAGTTCTTC. Encoded protein: CASSERQGFYNEQFF. The chain employs TRBV2 and TRBJ2-1; TRBD1 agrees at 8 bases. After removal of 2 bases from V and 3 bases from J, the junction contained 3 bases not matched to a gene. The germline V gene has CDR1 SNHLY and CDR2 FYNNEI. The CDR3 is made up of 15 amino acids. Combining the CDR3 with reference TRBV2 and TRBJ2-1 gives the whole variable domain EPEVTQTPSHQVTQMGQEVILRCVPISNHLYFYWYRQILGQKVEFLVSFYNNEISEKSEIFDDQFSVERPDGSNFTLKIRSTKLEDSAMYFCASSERQGFYNEQFFGPGTRLTVL.

Details on this clone: This same CDR3 is encoded by further DNA sequences in the sample. The genes are TRBV5-1 and TRBJ2-3; D perhaps matches TRBD2 (6 bases). CDR1 SGHRS and CDR2 YFSETQ come from the germline V gene. V lost 0 bases and J 0 bases, leaving 8 bases between the germline ends. The CDR3 is 15 amino acids. Here the CDR3 DNA reads TGCGCCAGCAGCTTGGTTGCGGGGAGCACAGATACGCAGTATTTT. It encodes CASSLVAGSTDTQYF. Based on the CDR3 plus reference TRBV5-1 and TRBJ2-3, the full variable domain is KAGVTQTPRYLIKTRGQQVTLSCSPISGHRSVSWYQQTPGQGLQFLFEYFSETQRNKGNFPGRFSGRQFSNSRSEMNVSTLELGDSALYLCASSLVAGSTDTQYFGPGTRLTVL.

V usage is TRBV10-3 and J usage is TRBJ1-1; D is unclear. V was shortened by 6 bases and J by 2 bases, with 10 bases between the two germline ends. CDR1 and CDR2 (germline): ENHRY, SYGVKD. The CDR3 has 13 residues. Here the CDR3 reads CAIRLQRNTEAFF. CDR3 sequence (DNA): TGTGCCATCAGATTACAGAGAAACACTGAAGCTTTCTTT.

The gene calls are TRBV19 and TRBJ2-1; D unclear. The CDR3 spans 15 residues. CDR1 is LNHDA and CDR2 is SQIVND in the germline V gene (reference sequence). The V end lost 3 bases, the J end lost 6 bases, and 15 bases lay between the germline ends. CDR3 amino acids: CASSMGASHINEQFF. In DNA, the CDR3 is TGTGCCAGTAGTATGGGTGCTAGTCATATCAATGAGCAGTTCTTC.

The J gene is TRBJ1-2, the V gene TRBV27; D unclear. V lost 6 bases, J lost 0 bases, and 11 bases lay in between. The CDR3 runs 14 residues. CDR1 and CDR2 from the germline V gene are MNHEY and SMNVEV (reference sequence). The CDR3 sequence is CASSAGIANYGYTF. CDR3 in DNA: TGTGCCAGCAGCGCCGGGATAGCTAACTATGGCTACACCTTC.

V gene TRBV28 combines with J gene TRBJ1-4; a possible D gene is TRBD1 (5 bases). The V gene lost 3 bases and the J gene lost 8 bases, with 13 bases spanning the gap. The CDR3 has 14 amino acids. Germline CDR1 is MDHEN and CDR2 is SYDVKM. The CDR3: CASSFSDGGEKLFF. In nucleotides, the CDR3 is TGTGCCAGCAGTTTTAGCGATGGGGGGGAAAAACTGTTTTTT.

This clone turned up a few times. The DNA of the CDR3 is TGTGCCAGCAGCATGGCAGGGAGGGGTAACTATGGCTACACCTTC. Translated, it gives CASSMAGRGNYGYTF. The V and J genes are TRBV27 and TRBJ1-2; tentative D call: TRBD1 (5 bases). V lost 6 bases, J lost 1 base, and 15 bases lay in between. The CDR3 is made up of 15 amino acids. Germline CDR1 reads MNHEY; CDR2 reads SMNVEV (reference sequence).

The J gene is TRBJ2-5, the V gene TRBV27, with TRBD2 identical over 10 bases. CDR3 length: 15 residues. Germline trimming cut 3 bases from V and 3 bases from J; bases unmatched to any gene: 4. Germline V gene sequence: CDR1 MNHEY, CDR2 SMNVEV (reference sequence). CDR3: CASSFSGRAEETQYF. The CDR3 nucleotides are TGTGCCAGCAGTTTCAGCGGGAGGGCGGAAGAGACCCAGTACTTC.

The chain uses TRBV7-2 and TRBJ1-5; TRBD1 is a possible D gene (6 bases). CDR1 SGHTA and CDR2 FQGNSA come from the germline V gene. The CDR3 length is 13 residues. With 4 bases removed from V and 3 bases from J, the gap between germline ends came to 7 bases. The DNA for the CDR3 is TGTGCCAGCAGCTACAGGGCCAATCAGCCCCAGCATTTT. Translated, it gives CASSYRANQPQHF.

The rearrangement links TRBV9 to TRBJ2-6, with D unresolved. The CDR3 contains 15 residues. Germline CDR1 SGDLS, CDR2 YYNGEE. V was pared by 3 bases and J by 0 bases, with 7 bases between. In DNA, the CDR3 is TGTGCCAGCAGCGCCACGAGCTCTGGGGCCAACGTCCTGACTTTC. It encodes CASSATSSGANVLTF.

J is TRBJ2-7 and V is TRBV6-5; TRBD2 agrees at 16 bases. Looked up from germline, CDR1 is MNHEY and CDR2 is SVGAGI. The CDR3 consists of 14 residues. The J segment lost 3 bases and the V segment lost 8 bases, leaving 1 base of the junction unmatched. CDR3 bases: TGTGCCAGCGGGACTAGCGGGGGGGACTACGAGCAGTACTTC. As protein: CASGTSGGDYEQYF.

A word on this clone: Other DNA sequences in the sample encode the same CDR3. This chain uses TRBV7-9 with TRBJ2-3; TRBD1 matches at 9 bases. This CDR3 contains 14 residues. The V and J ends lost 4 bases and 3 bases, in that order; junction bases with no gene match: 2. Looked up from germline, CDR1 is SEHNR and CDR2 is FQNEAQ (reference sequence). The CDR3 coding sequence is TGTGCCAGCAGCTCGGACAGGGGAACAGATACGCAGTATTTT. It translates to CASSSDRGTDTQYF.

This chain uses TRBV7-9 with TRBJ2-3, with TRBD2 identical over 10 bases. The J segment lost 3 bases and the V segment lost 6 bases, leaving 3 bases of the junction unmatched. The V gene's germline CDR1 is SEHNR and CDR2 FQNEAQ (reference sequence). The CDR3 has 14 residues. Here the CDR3 DNA reads TGTGCCAGCAGGGGAGCGGGAGGGACAGATACGCAGTATTTT. Translated: CASRGAGGTDTQYF.

J is TRBJ2-7 and V is TRBV7-9; D remains unclear. V was trimmed by 4 bases and J by 1 base, leaving 5 bases between them. This CDR3 comprises 12 residues. Germline CDR1 is SEHNR and CDR2 is FQNEAQ (reference sequence). The CDR3 loop reads CASSSASYEQYF. The CDR3 DNA is TGTGCCAGCAGCTCCGCGTCCTACGAGCAGTACTTC.

The chain has TRBV6-1 and TRBJ2-7; unclear D gene. In germline, CDR1 is MNHNS, CDR2 SASEGT. This CDR3 is 11 amino acids long. The V gene lost 3 bases and the J gene lost 4 bases, with 4 bases spanning the gap. DNA of the CDR3: TGTGCCAGCAGTGACATGTACGAGCAGTACTTC. Its protein is CASSDMYEQYF.

The chain joins TRBV25-1 to TRBJ1-1; D unclear. V was shortened by 4 bases and J by 1 base, with 10 bases between the two germline ends. This CDR3 comprises 14 residues. Germline-derived CDR1 and CDR2 are MGHDK and SYGVNS. The DNA of the CDR3 is TGTGCCAGCAGTGCTGACACCTCGAACACTGAAGCTTTCTTT. It translates to CASSADTSNTEAFF.

This chain connects TRBV19 to TRBJ2-7, with TRBD1 matching 10 bases. The CDR3 has 15 amino acids. Germline-derived CDR1 and CDR2 are LNHDA and SQIVND (reference sequence). V shed 6 bases, J shed 5 bases, and the junction held 10 bases outside the gene matches. The CDR3 DNA reads as TGTGCCAGTAGAAGTCGACAGGGGGCGAAGGACGAGCAGTACTTC. Translating gives CASRSRQGAKDEQYF.